This T cell receptor (beta chain) is drawn from a study of blood T cell repertoires in COVID-19. Study context: PBMCs, B-cell-depleted T cells, or T cells were the source of the cDNA or gDNA that made up the material.

The method was immunoSEQ multiplex PCR; TCRdb's version includes in-frame clones alone and lacks a portion of them. Seen here are 150,000 to 200,000 clones, around 77% observed once, and the top ten hold approximately 15%. The CDR3 spans 18 residues. CDR1 and CDR2 (germline): SGHRS, YFSETQ. V gave up 2 bases and J gave up 1 base; unmatched junction bases: 12. Sequencing input: peripheral blood. The receptor's source is a man in his sixties with active or convalescent COVID-19. J is TRBJ2-3 and V is TRBV5-1; 8 nucleotides align to TRBD2. The CDR3 reads CASSFGRGAGVGTDTQYF. The CDR3 DNA reads as TGCGCCAGCAGCTTCGGCCGAGGAGCGGGAGTTGGCACAGATACGCAGTATTTT.